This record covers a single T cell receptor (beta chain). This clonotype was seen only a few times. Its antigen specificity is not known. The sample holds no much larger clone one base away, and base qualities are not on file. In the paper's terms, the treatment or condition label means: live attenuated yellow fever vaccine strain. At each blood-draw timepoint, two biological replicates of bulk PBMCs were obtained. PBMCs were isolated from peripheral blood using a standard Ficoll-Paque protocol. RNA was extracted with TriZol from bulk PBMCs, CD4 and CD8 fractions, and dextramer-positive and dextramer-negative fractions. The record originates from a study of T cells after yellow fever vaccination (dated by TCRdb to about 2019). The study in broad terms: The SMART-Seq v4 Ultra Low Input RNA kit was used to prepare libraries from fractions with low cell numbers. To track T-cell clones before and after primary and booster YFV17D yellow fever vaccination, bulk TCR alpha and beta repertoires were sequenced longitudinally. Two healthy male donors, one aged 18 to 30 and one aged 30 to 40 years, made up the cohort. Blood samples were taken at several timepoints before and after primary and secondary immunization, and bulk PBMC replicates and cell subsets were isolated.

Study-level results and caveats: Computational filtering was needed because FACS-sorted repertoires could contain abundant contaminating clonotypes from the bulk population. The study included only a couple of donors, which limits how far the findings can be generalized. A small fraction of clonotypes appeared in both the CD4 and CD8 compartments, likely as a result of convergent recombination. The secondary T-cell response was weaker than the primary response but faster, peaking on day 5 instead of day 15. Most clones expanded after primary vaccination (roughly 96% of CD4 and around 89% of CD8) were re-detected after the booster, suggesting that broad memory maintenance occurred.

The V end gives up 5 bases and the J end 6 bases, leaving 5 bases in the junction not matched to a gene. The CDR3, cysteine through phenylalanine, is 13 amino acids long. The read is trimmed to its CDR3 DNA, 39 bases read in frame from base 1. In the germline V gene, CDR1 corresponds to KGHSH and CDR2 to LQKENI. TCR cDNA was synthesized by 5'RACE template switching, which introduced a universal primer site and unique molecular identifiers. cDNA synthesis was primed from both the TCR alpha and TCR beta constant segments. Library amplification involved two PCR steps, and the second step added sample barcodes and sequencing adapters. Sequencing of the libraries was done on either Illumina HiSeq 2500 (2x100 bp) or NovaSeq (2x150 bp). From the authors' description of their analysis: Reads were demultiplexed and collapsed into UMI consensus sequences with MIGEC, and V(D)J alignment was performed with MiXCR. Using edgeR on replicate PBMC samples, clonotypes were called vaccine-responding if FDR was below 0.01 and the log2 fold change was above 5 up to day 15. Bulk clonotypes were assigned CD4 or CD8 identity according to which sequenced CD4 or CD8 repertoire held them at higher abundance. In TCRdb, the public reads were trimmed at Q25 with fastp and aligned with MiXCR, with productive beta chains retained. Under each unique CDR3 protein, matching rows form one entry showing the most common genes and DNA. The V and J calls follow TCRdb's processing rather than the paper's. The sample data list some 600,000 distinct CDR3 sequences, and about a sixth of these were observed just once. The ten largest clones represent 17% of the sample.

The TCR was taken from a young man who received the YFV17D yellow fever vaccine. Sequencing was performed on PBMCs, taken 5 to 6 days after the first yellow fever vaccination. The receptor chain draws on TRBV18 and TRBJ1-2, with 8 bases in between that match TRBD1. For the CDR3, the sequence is CASSGRTGNGYTF. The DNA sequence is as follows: TGTGCCAGCTCAGGCAGGACAGGGAATGGCTACACCTTC.